This T cell receptor (beta chain) is from a study of T cells expressing NK-cell markers. The overall study: From sorted CD3+CD56+NKG2C+, CD3+CD56+NKG2C- and CD3+CD56-NKG2C+ T cells came the TCR beta repertoires. General study points: Dominant NKG2C+ clonotypes accounted for about 1.0-8% of CD8+ T cells in roughly 6 donors.

CDR1 and CDR2 from the germline V gene are SQVTM and ANQGSEA. This CDR3 region has 17 residues. In the case of this clonotype: Its cognate antigen is unknown.

5'RACE template switching with UMIs generated TCR beta cDNA. TCRdb reprocessed the 5' RACE reads and keeps a single row for each CDR3 protein, giving no DNA. This table holds approximately 150,000 distinct CDR3 sequences. This rearrangement joins TRBV29-1 to TRBJ2-1; there is no DNA to check the TCRdb D call of TRBD1. Sequenced sample: blood T cells: a sorted CD56 or NKG2C T cell subset, CD4+ or CD8+ T cells, or bulk PBMC T cells (not recorded which). The clonotype comes from a young man in good health. CDR3 sequence: CSVAGGGYRSSYNEQFF.